The 7 T cell receptor beta chains presented below share a single source sample, sequenced in a study of cytomegalovirus exposure and HLA in healthy donors. PCR was performed using 60 Vbeta and 13 Jbeta primers. Measured with immunoSEQ multiplex PCR; TCRdb has only the in-frame clones, and not every one. The data hold 100,000 or so clones, with 80% observed a single time. Sequencing was done on a sample of PBMCs. All receptors come from a man between 18 and 35 years old in good health and CMV-seronegative.

The V gene is TRBV2, the J gene TRBJ2-5, with TRBD2 matching over 9 bases. V lost 5 bases and J lost 5; bases outside the gene matches: 6. Germline CDR1 reads SNHLY; CDR2 reads FYNNEI. The CDR3 is 14 residues long. Written as DNA, the CDR3 is TGTGCCAGCAGTTTCGGGACTAGCTGGGAGACCCAGTACTTC. Its protein is CASSFGTSWETQYF. Combining the CDR3 with reference TRBV2 and TRBJ2-5 gives the whole variable domain EPEVTQTPSHQVTQMGQEVILRCVPISNHLYFYWYRQILGQKVEFLVSFYNNEISEKSEIFDDQFSVERPDGSNFTLKIRSTKLEDSAMYFCASSFGTSWETQYFGPGTRLLVL.

The chain couples TRBV6-5 to TRBJ2-5; 9 bases map to TRBD2. This CDR3 has 15 residues. The ends lost 4 bases at V and 0 bases at J; junction bases unmatched: 3. The V gene's germline CDR1 is MNHEY and CDR2 SVGAGI. CDR3 amino acids: CASSSTSGNQETQYF. Written as DNA, the CDR3 is TGTGCCAGCAGTTCGACTAGCGGTAACCAAGAGACCCAGTACTTC.

The rearrangement links TRBV6-5 to TRBJ2-7; 10 bases are a match to TRBD2. The CDR3 is made up of 14 amino acids. Trimming at V came to 5 bases and at J to 4 bases, leaving 5 bases not matched to a gene. CDR1 and CDR2 (germline): MNHEY, SVGAGI. CDR3 sequence: CASSLAGADYEQYF. The CDR3, as DNA: TGTGCCAGCAGTCTAGCGGGGGCGGATTACGAGCAGTACTTC.

V gene TRBV7-9 combines with J gene TRBJ1-6; tentatively, D is TRBD1 (5 bases). The germline V gene encodes CDR1 SEHNR and CDR2 FQNEAQ (reference sequence). The CDR3 is 15 residues long. With 5 bases removed from V and 7 bases from J, the gap between germline ends came to 15 bases. The CDR3 loop is CASSHGGVTNSPLHF. The DNA of the CDR3 is TGTGCCAGCAGCCATGGGGGGGTAACGAATTCACCCCTCCACTTT.

The chain combines TRBV27 with TRBJ2-1; TRBD1 matches 10 bases. Germline V lookup: CDR1 MNHEY, CDR2 SMNVEV (reference sequence). Trimming at V came to 8 bases and at J to 7 bases, leaving 11 bases not matched to a gene. The length of the CDR3 is 15 residues. As DNA, the CDR3 is TGTGCCAGCGGGACAGGGGTTCTTCAAGTGAATGAGCAGTTCTTC. Translated, it gives CASGTGVLQVNEQFF.

V and J are TRBV9 and TRBJ1-3; 7 bases are shared with TRBD1. This CDR3 is 17 amino acids long. V was pared by 4 bases and J by 0 bases, with 10 bases of the junction left unmatched. Germline V gene sequence: CDR1 SGDLS, CDR2 YYNGEE. The DNA of the CDR3 is TGTGCCAGCAGCCCTCAACAGGGGAGCGGCTCTGGAAACACCATATATTTT. It codes for CASSPQQGSGSGNTIYF.

This chain links TRBV11-2 with TRBJ1-2; 9 bases fit TRBD1. Germline CDR1 is SGHAT and CDR2 is FQNNGV. The CDR3 covers 13 residues. V shed 5 bases, J shed 4 bases, and the junction held 2 bases outside the gene matches. Here the CDR3 DNA reads TGTGCCAGCAGCCGGGACAGGGCCTATGGCTACACCTTC. This gives the protein CASSRDRAYGYTF.